This entry lists 6 T cell receptor beta chains sequenced from one sample in a study of blood T cell repertoires in COVID-19. The repertoire was sequenced with immunoSEQ multiplex PCR; TCRdb's copy has only in-frame clones and lacks some. The data hold about 250,000 clones, with 88% observed a single time. The sequenced sample consisted of peripheral blood. Receptors originate from a man older than 75 with acute or convalescent COVID-19.

V is TRBV4-2 and J is TRBJ2-7; no firm D call. Germline lookup yields CDR1 LGHNA and CDR2 YNFKEQ. The V end was cut by 4 bases, the J end by 0 bases, with 10 bases between. The CDR3 length is 14 residues. The CDR3 nucleotides read TGTGCCAGCAGCCCAGATCCAAACTCCTACGAGCAGTACTTC. It is translated as CASSPDPNSYEQYF.

This clone occurred once. This chain connects TRBV25-1 to TRBJ2-7; weak D call: TRBD2 (5 bases). The CDR3 is 12 residues long. Trimming shortened V by 6 bases and J by 7 bases, and 13 bases separated the two germline ends. Germline V gene lookup returns CDR1 MGHDK and CDR2 SYGVNS. The CDR3 is CASSRLGGEQYF. The DNA for the CDR3 is TGTGCCAGCAGCAGGCTAGGCGGGGAGCAGTACTTC.

This clone turned up a few times. The chain carries TRBV9 and TRBJ1-2; weak D call: TRBD1 (5 bases). Per germline, CDR1 SGDLS and CDR2 YYNGEE. This CDR3 has 16 amino acids. Trimming shortened V by 4 bases and J by 2 bases, and 18 bases separated the two germline ends. CDR3 sequence: CASSFGGSPGNYGYTF. For the CDR3, the DNA is TGTGCCAGCAGCTTTGGGGGGTCACCCGGCAACTATGGCTACACCTTC.

As to this clone: The identical CDR3 is also encoded by other nucleotide sequences in the sample. This chain links TRBV6-5 with TRBJ2-1, with TRBD2 matching over 8 bases. V trimming: 3 bases; J trimming: 8 bases; junction bases outside the gene matches: 9. This CDR3 is 15 amino acids long. Germline V gene sequence: CDR1 MNHEY, CDR2 SVGAGI. The CDR3 loop is CASSYSGTSIHEQFF. CDR3 nucleotide sequence: TGTGCCAGCAGTTATTCCGGGACTAGTATTCATGAGCAGTTCTTC.

The rearrangement joins TRBV11-3 to TRBJ2-1; 8 nucleotides match TRBD1. With V trimmed by 4 bases and J by 5 bases, 10 bases remained unmatched. Germline CDR1 SGHNT, CDR2 YENEEA. This CDR3 is 16 amino acids long. DNA for the CDR3: TGTGCCAGCAGCTCATCCGGGGACAGGTTGAACAATGAGCAGTTCTTC. This translates into CASSSSGDRLNNEQFF. The variable domain in full, with the rest retrieved from reference TRBV11-3 and TRBJ2-1, is EAGVVQSPRYKIIEKKQPVAFWCNPISGHNTLYWYLQNLGQGPELLIRYENEEAVDDSQLPKDRFSAERLKGVDSTLKIQPAELGDSAVYLCASSSSGDRLNNEQFFGPGTRLTVL.

This clone has a handful of counts. The chain is built from TRBV5-1 and TRBJ2-1, with a tentative D call TRBD2 (5 bases). The V end lost 5 bases, the J end lost 5 bases, and 14 bases lay between the germline ends. The CDR3 is 14 residues long. Germline V gene data show CDR1 as SGHRS and CDR2 as YFSETQ. The CDR3 DNA follows: TGCGCCAGCAGGCCCAGCGGCCCTCACAATGAGCAGTTCTTC. Translation gives CASRPSGPHNEQFF.